The 31 T cell receptor beta chains presented below share a single source sample, sequenced in a study of memory CD4+ T cells and cytomegalovirus serostatus. The sort gate was single viable CD3+CD4+CD8-CD45RO+ cells for memory CD4+ T cells. Method: immunoSEQ multiplex PCR; TCRdb's copy keeps in-frame clones and lacks some. Here the sample spans about 31,000 clones, around 76% being singletons. Input material: memory CD4+ T cells from blood. The source is an adult in good health and CMV-seronegative. Some clones in this sample may be carry-over from other donors' samples.

This chain joins TRBV5-5 and TRBJ1-1; a weak D match, TRBD1 (6 bases). The CDR3 spans 16 residues. CDR1 and CDR2 (germline): SGHKS, YYEKEE (reference sequence). V dropped 0 bases and J dropped 0 bases, with 12 bases sitting between them. Written as DNA, the CDR3 is TGTGCCAGCAGCTTGGGTACAGGGCGGGTGAACACTGAAGCTTTCTTT. This encodes CASSLGTGRVNTEAFF.

The V and J genes are TRBV4-1 and TRBJ1-6; D ambiguous. Trimming pared 0 bases from V and 9 bases from J, leaving 3 bases between. Per germline, CDR1 MGHRA and CDR2 YSYEKL. The CDR3 is 12 amino acids. The CDR3 DNA is TGCGCCAGCAGCCAAGAGACTTCACCCCTCCACTTT. Translation: CASSQETSPLHF.

The rearrangement uses TRBV19 and TRBJ1-5; D may be TRBD1 (6 bases). Germline CDR1 and CDR2: LNHDA and SQIVND (reference sequence). Trimming pared 5 bases from V and 7 bases from J, leaving 18 bases between. The CDR3 is 15 residues long. The CDR3 sequence: CASSPHRAGGQPQHF. CDR3 DNA sequence: TGTGCCAGTAGTCCCCACCGCGCGGGGGGCCAGCCCCAGCATTTT. The full variable domain, its missing parts supplied by reference TRBV19 and TRBJ1-5, is DGGITQSPKYLFRKEGQNVTLSCEQNLNHDAMYWYRQDPGQGLRLIYYSQIVNDFQKGDIAEGYSVSREKKESFPLTVTSAQKNPTAFYLCASSPHRAGGQPQHFGDGTRLSIL.

This chain joins TRBV5-6 and TRBJ1-1; D might be TRBD1 (5 bases). This CDR3 has 16 residues. CDR1 SGHDT and CDR2 YYEEEE come from the germline V gene. V lost 0 bases, J lost 0 bases, and 12 bases lay in between. The CDR3 DNA reads as TGTGCCAGCAGCTTGGCGCAGGGTACAATGAACACTGAAGCTTTCTTT. It is translated as CASSLAQGTMNTEAFF.

By proportion, this clone is medium-sized. Additional DNA sequences in this sample encode the identical CDR3. CDR3 residues: CASSVDRVNTEAFF. CDR3 bases: TGTGCCAGCAGTGTAGACCGAGTGAACACTGAAGCTTTCTTT. This sequence joins TRBV2 and TRBJ1-1; D gene uncertain. Per the germline V gene, CDR1 is SNHLY and CDR2 is FYNNEI. The CDR3 totals 14 residues. Trimming pared 4 bases from V and 0 bases from J, leaving 9 bases between.

V is TRBV7-2 and J is TRBJ1-2; possible D gene TRBD1, 6 bases. CDR1 and CDR2 (germline): SGHTA, FQGNSA. The V end lost 5 bases, the J end lost 6 bases, and 19 bases lay between the germline ends. This CDR3 is 15 amino acids long. This CDR3 is CASSNILAAGDGYTF. CDR3 sequence (DNA): TGTGCCAGCAGCAACATCCTCGCCGCAGGGGATGGCTACACCTTC.

This chain links TRBV4-1 with TRBJ2-7, with D unclear. Germline CDR1 MGHRA, CDR2 YSYEKL. Trimming shortened V by 0 bases and J by 3 bases, and 12 bases separated the two germline ends. The CDR3 length is 15 residues. The CDR3 nucleotides read TGCGCCAGCAGCCAAGATGGGCAGGTATACTACGAGCAGTACTTC. It encodes CASSQDGQVYYEQYF.

V is TRBV5-5 and J is TRBJ1-6, with a tentative D call TRBD1 (6 bases). The CDR3 sequence is 16 residues long. CDR1 is SGHKS and CDR2 is YYEKEE in the germline V gene (reference sequence). V was trimmed by 3 bases and J by 9 bases, leaving 19 bases between them. CDR3 region: CASSSSGGQFVSPLHF. CDR3 DNA: TGTGCCAGCAGCTCTTCGGGCGGACAGTTTGTTTCACCCCTCCACTTT.

The V gene is TRBV4-2, the J gene TRBJ1-1, with D hard to call. Trimming left V 0 bases short and J 1 base short, with 9 bases between. The germline CDR1 and CDR2 sequences are LGHNA and YNFKEQ. The CDR3 runs 15 residues. The CDR3 region has the DNA TGTGCCAGCAGCCAAGAGAGGGAGTCGAACACTGAAGCTTTCTTT. Protein sequence: CASSQERESNTEAFF.

This clone was seen once. The chain joins TRBV2 to TRBJ1-2; TRBD1 matches at 7 bases. CDR1 and CDR2 from the germline V gene are SNHLY and FYNNEI. This CDR3 is built from 15 residues. V was clipped by 4 bases and J by 3 bases; unmatched bases: 8. The chain's CDR3 is CASSVGRGTDYGYTF. CDR3 DNA sequence: TGTGCCAGCAGTGTGGGACGAGGGACAGACTATGGCTACACCTTC.

This clone has a single count. The chain uses TRBV29-1 and TRBJ2-5; the match to TRBD1 covers 9 bases. J lost 5 bases, V lost 7 bases, and 8 bases had no gene match. CDR1 SQVTM and CDR2 ANQGSEA come from the germline V gene. There are 13 residues in the CDR3. The chain's CDR3 is CSATGTGRETQYF. In nucleotides, the CDR3 is TGCAGCGCAACCGGGACAGGGAGGGAGACCCAGTACTTC.

This chain connects TRBV9 to TRBJ2-3; D remains unclear. CDR3 length equals 13 residues. Trimming pared 4 bases from V and 3 bases from J, leaving 9 bases between. The germline gives CDR1 SGDLS, CDR2 YYNGEE. CDR3 nucleotides: TGTGCCAGCAGCCCAGGCACGACAGATACGCAGTATTTT. Translation: CASSPGTTDTQYF. Variable domain in full (rest from reference TRBV9 and TRBJ2-3): DSGVTQTPKHLITATGQRVTLRCSPRSGDLSVYWYQQSLDQGLQFLIQYYNGEERAKGNILERFSAQQFPDLHSELNLSSLELGDSALYFCASSPGTTDTQYFGPGTRLTVL.

The chain combines TRBV19 with TRBJ2-2; D tentatively reads TRBD1 or TRBD2 (5 bases each). This CDR3 has 14 amino acids. Trimming took 3 bases from V and 4 from J, leaving 9 bases between them. CDR1 is LNHDA, CDR2 SQIVND, per germline (reference sequence). Written as DNA, the CDR3 is TGTGCCAGTAGTATCCCGGGGCGCACCGGGGAGCTGTTTTTT. This sequence encodes CASSIPGRTGELFF.

The V gene is TRBV28, the J gene TRBJ1-5; weak D call: TRBD1 (5 bases). CDR3 length equals 17 residues. Germline CDR1 reads MDHEN; CDR2 reads SYDVKM. The ends were cut back, 2 bases at V and 0 bases at J, with 14 bases in the middle. The CDR3, as DNA: TGTGCCAGCAGTTTAGGGCGGGGGACTTATAGCAATCAGCCCCAGCATTTT. This codes for CASSLGRGTYSNQPQHF.

V usage is TRBV19 and J usage is TRBJ1-3; no definite D call. This CDR3 region has 15 residues. CDR1 is LNHDA, CDR2 SQIVND, per germline (reference sequence). V was clipped by 3 bases and J by 1 base, with 10 bases between them. The CDR3 loop is CASSISKNSGNTIYF. As DNA, the CDR3 is TGTGCCAGTAGTATCTCCAAGAATTCTGGAAACACCATATATTTT.

V and J are TRBV4-3 and TRBJ1-2; TRBD1 matches at 7 bases. Germline V gives CDR1 LGHNA, CDR2 YSLEER. CDR3 length equals 15 residues. V dropped 0 bases and J dropped 3; count of bases not matched to a gene: 4. The CDR3 here is CASSQDSGQHYGYTF. For the CDR3, the DNA is TGCGCCAGCAGCCAAGATTCGGGACAGCACTATGGCTACACCTTC.

V usage is TRBV28 and J usage is TRBJ1-5; tentative D call: TRBD1 (5 bases). The CDR3 runs 14 residues. Germline V gene sequence: CDR1 MDHEN, CDR2 SYDVKM. The germline V and J ends were trimmed by 8 bases and 4 bases, with 15 bases remaining between them. The CDR3 loop is CASFSTDSNQPQHF. The CDR3 bases are TGTGCCAGCTTTTCGACAGATTCTAATCAGCCCCAGCATTTT.

In its sample, this clone was seen once. The chain employs TRBV15 and TRBJ1-3; TRBD1 aligns across 7 bases. Germline V gives CDR1 LNHNV, CDR2 YYDKDF (reference sequence). The CDR3 totals 17 residues. The trim removed 5 bases at V and 0 bases at J, leaving 10 bases unmatched. In DNA, the CDR3 is TGTGCCACCAGCCGTCGGAGACAGGGTTACTCTGGAAACACCATATATTTT. Translating gives CATSRRRQGYSGNTIYF.

A note on this clone: At one of its ends the junction is not consistent with the germline gene, which may arise from a read error. The chain couples TRBV29-1 to TRBJ2-3; 12 positions match TRBD2. The CDR3 has 12 residues. CDR1 and CDR2 from the germline V gene are SQVTM and ANQGSEA. CDR3 residues: CGVTSGRDTQYF. CDR3 in DNA: TGCGGCGTTACTAGCGGGAGGGATACGCAGTATTTT.

This chain uses TRBV30 with TRBJ2-5; possibly TRBD1 for D (5 bases). Germline V gene lookup returns CDR1 GTSNPN and CDR2 SVGIG (reference sequence). V lost 0 bases and J 5 bases, leaving 13 bases between the germline ends. The CDR3 contains 14 residues. Here the CDR3 reads CAWSVKGAGETQYF. The CDR3 DNA reads TGTGCCTGGAGTGTAAAAGGGGCCGGGGAGACCCAGTACTTC.

Details on this clone: This CDR3 is also generated by other DNA sequences in the sample. CDR3 residues: CAWSVDSGNTIYF. The CDR3 DNA is TGTGCCTGGAGTGTCGACTCTGGAAACACCATATATTTT. This rearrangement joins TRBV30 to TRBJ1-3; D is unclear. Germline-derived CDR1 and CDR2 are GTSNPN and SVGIG (reference sequence). Trimming took 0 bases from V and 0 from J, leaving 3 bases between them. This CDR3 is built from 13 residues. Full variable domain (rest looked up from reference TRBV30 and TRBJ1-3): SQTIHQWPATLVQPVGSPLSLECTVEGTSNPNLYWYRQAAGRGLQLLFYSVGIGQISSEVPQNLSASRPQDRQFILSSKKLLLSDSGFYLCAWSVDSGNTIYFGEGSWLTVV.

V usage is TRBV27 and J usage is TRBJ1-1; 7 bases are a match to TRBD1. The CDR3 is 14 residues long. The V and J ends lost 4 bases and 5 bases, in that order; junction bases with no gene match: 7. Germline CDR1 and CDR2: MNHEY and SMNVEV (reference sequence). The CDR3 loop reads CASSSLDRITEAFF. The DNA for the CDR3 is TGTGCCAGCAGTTCGTTGGACAGGATAACTGAAGCTTTCTTT.

There are a few counts of this clone. V gene TRBV2 combines with J gene TRBJ1-2; weak D call: TRBD1 (5 bases). The CDR3 sequence is 16 residues long. Germline CDR1 and CDR2: SNHLY and FYNNEI. With 4 bases removed from V and 4 bases from J, the gap between germline ends came to 19 bases. This chain's CDR3 is CASSAAPGPEGYGYTF. CDR3 nucleotides: TGTGCCAGCAGTGCAGCACCGGGACCGGAAGGCTATGGCTACACCTTC.

This chain uses TRBV9 with TRBJ1-2; 7 bases agree with TRBD1. V lost 0 bases, J lost 4 bases, and 6 bases stayed unmatched. CDR3 length: 15 amino acids. CDR1 is SGDLS, CDR2 YYNGEE, per germline. Here the CDR3 DNA reads TGTGCCAGCAGCGTAGCAGGGGACAGCCGCTATGGCTACACCTTC. It is translated as CASSVAGDSRYGYTF.

The chain is built from TRBV27 and TRBJ2-6; D remains ambiguous. Germline V gives CDR1 MNHEY, CDR2 SMNVEV (reference sequence). The CDR3 is made up of 13 amino acids. V lost 2 bases to trimming and J lost 3 bases, with 2 bases between them. The CDR3: CASSLRGANVLTF. The CDR3 DNA reads as TGTGCCAGCAGTTTACGTGGGGCCAACGTCCTGACTTTC.

The V and J genes are TRBV5-1 and TRBJ2-3; a possible D gene is TRBD1 (5 bases). The CDR3 totals 14 residues. The germline V gene encodes CDR1 SGHRS and CDR2 YFSETQ. Trimming removed 0 bases at V and 3 bases at J, with 8 bases between. CDR3 bases: TGCGCCAGCAGCTTGGTAGGGGCGACAGATACGCAGTATTTT. Protein: CASSLVGATDTQYF.

In its sample, this clone was seen a few times. This CDR3 is CASENTGHYGYTF. The CDR3, as DNA: TGTGCCAGCGAAAACACAGGGCACTATGGCTACACCTTC. The chain couples TRBV6-1 to TRBJ1-2, with D maybe TRBD1 (6 bases). V lost 8 bases to trimming and J lost 3 bases, with 13 bases between them. The CDR3 length is 13 residues. Germline V gives CDR1 MNHNS, CDR2 SASEGT.

Remarks on this clone: In the same sample, other DNA sequences code for this CDR3. The J gene is TRBJ1-1, the V gene TRBV5-1, with 7 bases that match TRBD1. The germline V gene has CDR1 SGHRS and CDR2 YFSETQ. V dropped 3 bases and J dropped 1; count of bases not matched to a gene: 3. The CDR3 is made up of 14 amino acids. The CDR3 region is CASSSGQPNTEAFF. The CDR3 DNA is TGCGCCAGCAGCTCGGGACAGCCGAACACTGAAGCTTTCTTT.

The J gene is TRBJ1-1, the V gene TRBV19, with D hard to call. The germline V gene has CDR1 LNHDA and CDR2 SQIVND (reference sequence). This CDR3 has 18 amino acids. With 9 bases removed from V and 0 bases from J, the gap between germline ends came to 26 bases. CDR3 sequence: CASSRLAMVQHMNTEAFF. As DNA, the CDR3 is TGTGCCAGCTCCCGGTTGGCGATGGTCCAGCACATGAACACTGAAGCTTTCTTT.

The chain recombines TRBV18 with TRBJ1-5; no reliable D call. Per germline, CDR1 KGHSH and CDR2 LQKENI. The germline V and J ends were trimmed by 2 bases and 3 bases, with 5 bases remaining between them. The CDR3 is 13 amino acids. CDR3 protein: CASSPGNNQPQHF. The CDR3 DNA sequence: TGTGCCAGCTCACCAGGGAACAATCAGCCCCAGCATTTT. Complete variable domain (other parts from reference TRBV18 and TRBJ1-5): NAGVMQNPRHLVRRRGQEARLRCSPMKGHSHVYWYRQLPEEGLKFMVYLQKENIIDESGMPKERFSAEFPKEGPSILRIQQVVRGDSAAYFCASSPGNNQPQHFGDGTRLSIL.

The rearrangement links TRBV6-1 to TRBJ2-7; weak D call: TRBD2 (6 bases). This CDR3 spans 13 amino acids. Germline assignment: CDR1 MNHNS and CDR2 SASEGT. Trimming removed 7 bases at V and 7 bases at J, with 17 bases between. CDR3: CASTKTGVGEQYF. CDR3 nucleotides: TGTGCCAGCACAAAGACGGGGGTCGGTGAGCAGTACTTC.